Included here is one T cell receptor beta chain sequence, with context. The antigen is unknown. Clones were sequenced by immunoSEQ multiplex PCR, and TCRdb holds only the in-frame ones, with some missing. The table includes 73,000 or so clones, 84% detected once. Time point in this sample: week 35, safety follow-up. Vaccination used 300 ug of mutant IDH1 20-mer peptide per dose, with topical imiquimod. This record belongs to a study of a mutant IDH1 vaccine in newly diagnosed glioma. Study summary: Following radiotherapy alone, or alongside temozolomide cycles, vaccination was started after an interval of 4-6 weeks. Treated individuals were around 62% male and around 40% female, averaging about 41 years of age. The timing of visit V12 was week 35, and that of visit V13 was week 47.

V was pared by 3 bases and J by 6 bases, with 7 bases of the junction left unmatched. Looked up from germline, CDR1 is LGHNA and CDR2 is YSLEER. There are 17 residues in the CDR3. Here the sequenced sample was PBMCs, taken from a glioma patient whose treatment included an IDH1 peptide vaccine. This receptor was obtained from a man younger than 30 with glioma. This chain uses TRBV4-3 with TRBJ2-3; 15 bases line up with TRBD2. CDR3 nucleotides: TGCGCCAGCAGCCAGGGGACTAGCGGGGGGCCCATGGATACGCAGTATTTT. Translation: CASSQGTSGGPMDTQYF.